This T cell receptor beta chain was identified during a study of vaccination and CD4 T cells after COVID-19. Cultured CD4+ T cell DNA was sequenced using the Oncomine TCR Beta short-read assay. One entry per CDR3 protein results from TCRdb running MiXCR on the PCR reads. Among approximately 26,000 distinct CDR3 sequences listed, about 40% were seen once. Study observations and caveats: Rising from 21 to 38, the median of SARS-CoV-2-reactive clonotypes did not change significantly.

Stated treatment: roughly 10-day PBMC culture with coronavirus spike peptide pools or control peptides (ViraFEST assay). V was clipped by 1 base and J by 0 bases; unmatched bases: 8. The CDR3 covers 17 residues. In the case of this clonotype: Its antigen is currently unknown.

Input material: CD4+ T cells from blood, cultured in vitro. The receptor was derived from a human donor who had recovered from COVID-19. The V gene is TRBV12-3 or TRBV12-4, the J gene TRBJ1-1, with TRBD1 matching 7 bases. The CDR3 coding sequence is TGTGCCAGCAGTTTAGGGGGACCCGGGACAGTGAACACTGAAGCTTTCTTT. This codes for CASSLGGPGTVNTEAFF.